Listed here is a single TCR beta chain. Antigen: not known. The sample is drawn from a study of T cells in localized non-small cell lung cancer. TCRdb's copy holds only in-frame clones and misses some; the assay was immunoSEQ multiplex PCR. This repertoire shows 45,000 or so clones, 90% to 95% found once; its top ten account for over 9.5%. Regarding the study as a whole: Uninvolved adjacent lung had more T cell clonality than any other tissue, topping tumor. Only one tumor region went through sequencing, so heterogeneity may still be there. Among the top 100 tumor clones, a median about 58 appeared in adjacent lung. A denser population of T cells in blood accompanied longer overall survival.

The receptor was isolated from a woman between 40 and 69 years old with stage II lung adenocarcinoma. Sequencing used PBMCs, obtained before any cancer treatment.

The DNA of the CDR3 is TGTGCCAGCAGCTTCGGGGCAGGGGTAAACACCGGGGAGCTGTTTTTT. This sequence encodes CASSFGAGVNTGELFF. V usage is TRBV5-4 and J usage is TRBJ2-2, with a possible D match to TRBD1 (6 bases). Trimming left V 2 bases short and J 2 bases short, with 13 bases between. Germline loops: CDR1 SGHNT, CDR2 YYREEE (reference sequence). The CDR3 covers 16 residues.